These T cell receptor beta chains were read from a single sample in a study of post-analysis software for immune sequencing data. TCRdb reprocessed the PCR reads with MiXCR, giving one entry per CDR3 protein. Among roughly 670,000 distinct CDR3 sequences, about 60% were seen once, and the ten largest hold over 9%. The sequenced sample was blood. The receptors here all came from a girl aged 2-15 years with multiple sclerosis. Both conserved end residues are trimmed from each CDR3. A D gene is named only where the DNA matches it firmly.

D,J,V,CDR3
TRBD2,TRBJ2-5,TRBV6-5,ASSYSTGLAGSTAETQY
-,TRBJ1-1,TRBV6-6,ASTSSGRTEAF
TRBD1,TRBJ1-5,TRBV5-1,ASSLGGQGYLSNQPQH
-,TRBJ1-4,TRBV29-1,SVAGGAGNEKLF
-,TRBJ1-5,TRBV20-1,SATPRVAGNQPQH
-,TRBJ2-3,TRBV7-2,ASSWPGVNTQY
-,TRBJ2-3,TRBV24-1,ATSSSGPRWSDTQY
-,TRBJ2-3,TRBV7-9,ASSPGSRVGTDTQY
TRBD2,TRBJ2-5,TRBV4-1,ASSQVAGGPETQY
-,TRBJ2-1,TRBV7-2,ASSPAGGNEQF
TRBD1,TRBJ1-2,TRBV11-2,ASSPSGGQTNYGYT
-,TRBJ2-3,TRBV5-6,ASSLGTLGTDTQY
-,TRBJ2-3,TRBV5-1,ASSADRGVGVTQY
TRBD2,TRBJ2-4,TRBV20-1,SALAGGTNIQY
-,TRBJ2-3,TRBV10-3,AISEGDTQY
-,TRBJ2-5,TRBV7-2,ARSSMRGVTQY
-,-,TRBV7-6,ASSLRTDRYEQY
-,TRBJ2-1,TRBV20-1,SARGRAGSDEQF